This T cell receptor beta chain stems from a study of cytomegalovirus exposure and HLA in healthy donors. Unrecorded immune exposure was likely among donors, who were nominally healthy when sampled. With V trimmed by 5 bases and J by 10 bases, 4 bases remained unmatched. The CDR3 spans 11 residues. CDR1 and CDR2 from the germline V gene are DFQATT and SNEGSKA (reference sequence). PCR used 60 Vbeta primers and 13 Jbeta primers. Here immunoSEQ multiplex PCR was the method, and the copy in TCRdb shows in-frame clones only, minus some. The top ten hold roughly 13% of the sample, which has about 160,000 clones, roughly 79% seen once. Study-wide findings and caveats: TCR beta V- and J-gene trimming was later associated with a missense DCLRE1C variant. Several of the most significant clusters appeared, in a later analysis, to be linked to common viral pathogens.

In the case of this clone: Antigen unknown.

The chain carries TRBV20-1 and TRBJ2-1, with 8 bases identical to TRBD2. Sequences were obtained from PBMCs. The sequence derives from a woman in her forties or fifties in good health and CMV-seronegative. CDR3 in DNA: TGCAGTGCTCCCTTAGCGGGAGAGCAGTTCTTC. Protein sequence: CSAPLAGEQFF.